This record concerns one TCR beta chain sequence. Its antigen is as yet unknown. Both 60 Vbeta primers and 13 Jbeta primers went into the PCR. Produced via immunoSEQ multiplex PCR; TCRdb's table is partial and in-frame only. The sample gives around 76,000 clones, around 84% of which show up once; roughly 8.9% is in the top ten. This entry is derived from a study of cytomegalovirus exposure and HLA in healthy donors. As for the study in general: Earlier results showed almost 120 million unique TCR beta sequences derived from about 179 million T cells.

The ends were cut back, 4 bases at V and 2 bases at J, with 15 bases in the middle. The CDR3 sequence is 15 residues long. Looked up from germline, CDR1 is LNHDA and CDR2 is SQIVND (reference sequence). General study points: Some TCR beta chains (roughly 160 of them) were listed as cytomegalovirus-associated. Differences between HLA loci emerged in a later analysis of TCR association rates, with DRB1 most and HLA-C fewest. Earlier results showed most TCR beta V segments being productive about 90% or about 30% of the time.

The sequenced material came from PBMCs. The V and J genes are TRBV19 and TRBJ2-7; tentatively, D is TRBD1 (5 bases). The receptor's source is a woman between 40 and 50 years old in good health and CMV-seropositive. The CDR3 loop is CASSTRQTAPYEQYF. CDR3 DNA sequence: TGTGCCAGTAGTACAAGACAGACAGCCCCCTACGAGCAGTACTTC.